This entry concerns a single T cell receptor (beta chain). V lost 4 bases to trimming and J lost 5 bases, with 20 bases between them. Per the germline V gene, CDR1 is MGHRA and CDR2 is YSYEKL. The length of the CDR3 is 16 residues. The data belong to a study of control samples from healthy donors and cancer patients. Some clones are missing from TCRdb's copy, which holds only in-frame ones; the method was immunoSEQ multiplex PCR. The table has about 110,000 clones, roughly 79% seen once. The sample consisted of blood. The genes are TRBV4-1 and TRBJ1-2, with D perhaps TRBD1 (5 bases). The clonotype comes from a man between 18 and 29 years old in good health. CDR3: CASSPQGGRGFYGYTF. CDR3 bases: TGCGCCAGCAGCCCCCAAGGCGGACGGGGCTTTTATGGCTACACCTTC.